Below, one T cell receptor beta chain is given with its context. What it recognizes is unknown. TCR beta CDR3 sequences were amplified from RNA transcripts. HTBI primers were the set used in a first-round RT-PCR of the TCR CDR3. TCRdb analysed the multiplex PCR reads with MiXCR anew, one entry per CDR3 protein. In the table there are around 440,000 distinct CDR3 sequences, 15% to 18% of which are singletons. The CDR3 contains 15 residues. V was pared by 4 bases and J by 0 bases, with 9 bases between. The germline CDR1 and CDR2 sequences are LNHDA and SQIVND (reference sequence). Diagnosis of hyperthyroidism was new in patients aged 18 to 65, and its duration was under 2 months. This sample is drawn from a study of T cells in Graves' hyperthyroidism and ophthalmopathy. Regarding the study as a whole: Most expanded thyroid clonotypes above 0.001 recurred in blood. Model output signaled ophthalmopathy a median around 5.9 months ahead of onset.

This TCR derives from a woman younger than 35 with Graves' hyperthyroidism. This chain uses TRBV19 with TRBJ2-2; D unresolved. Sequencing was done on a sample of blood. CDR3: CASSTRTANTGELFF. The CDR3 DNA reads TGTGCCAGTAGTACCCGGACGGCGAACACCGGGGAGCTGTTTTTT.